These 21 T cell receptor beta chains came from one sample sequenced in a study of blood T cell repertoires in COVID-19. Method: immunoSEQ multiplex PCR; TCRdb's copy keeps in-frame clones and lacks some. This table holds 150,000 to 200,000 clones, about 80% found once. Sequenced sample: peripheral blood. Receptors were obtained from a man between 65 and 85 years old who had recovered from COVID-19.

The rearrangement uses TRBV18 and TRBJ2-5; TRBD2 might be the D (6 bases). Germline V gives CDR1 KGHSH, CDR2 LQKENI. V lost 3 bases to trimming and J lost 2 bases, with 10 bases between them. This CDR3 contains 14 residues. DNA of the CDR3: TGTGCCAGCTCACCCCCGACTAGACAAGAGACCCAGTACTTC. Translation: CASSPPTRQETQYF.

The chain is built from TRBV9 and TRBJ2-6; possible D gene TRBD1, 6 bases. CDR3 size: 18 residues. Trimming pared 3 bases from V and 0 bases from J, leaving 16 bases between. Germline V gene lookup returns CDR1 SGDLS and CDR2 YYNGEE. The chain's CDR3 is CASSETGTLLSGANVLTF. The CDR3 coding sequence is TGTGCCAGCAGCGAAACCGGGACATTGCTCTCTGGGGCCAACGTCCTGACTTTC.

The rearrangement joins TRBV2 to TRBJ1-2; TRBD1 might be the D (6 bases). The CDR3 is made up of 14 amino acids. V was shortened by 6 bases and J by 5 bases, with 16 bases between the two germline ends. The germline CDR1 and CDR2 sequences are SNHLY and FYNNEI. The CDR3 reads CASSAGQFEYGYTF. DNA for the CDR3: TGTGCCAGCAGCGCCGGACAGTTTGAGTATGGCTACACCTTC.

The chain joins TRBV2 to TRBJ1-6; 9 nucleotides align to TRBD1. J was trimmed by 10 bases and V by 5 bases; bases with no gene match: 9. The CDR3 is 15 residues long. The V gene's germline CDR1 is SNHLY and CDR2 FYNNEI. The DNA for the CDR3 is TGTGCCAGCAGTCTACCGGGACAGGGAGACTCACCCCTCCACTTT. It is translated as CASSLPGQGDSPLHF.

The chain employs TRBV6-5 and TRBJ2-7; the D gene is possibly TRBD2 (6 bases). Germline values: CDR1 MNHEY, CDR2 SVGAGI. The CDR3 spans 15 residues. V lost 0 bases, J lost 3 bases, and 12 bases lay in between. CDR3 in amino acids: CASSYSSAGSYEQYF. DNA of the CDR3: TGTGCCAGCAGTTACTCGAGCGCGGGGAGCTACGAGCAGTACTTC.

The gene calls are TRBV4-3 and TRBJ2-3; TRBD2 is a possible D gene (6 bases). This CDR3 is 16 amino acids long. Germline V lookup: CDR1 LGHNA, CDR2 YSLEER. Trimming pared 0 bases from V and 3 bases from J, leaving 13 bases between. As DNA, the CDR3 is TGCGCCAGCAGCCAAGAGGGGCGGGACGGTACAGATACGCAGTATTTT. It encodes CASSQEGRDGTDTQYF.

The chain links TRBV5-4 to TRBJ1-2, with 7 nucleotides matching TRBD1. V was pared by 9 bases and J by 0 bases, with 11 bases of the junction left unmatched. The CDR3 has 15 residues. Germline-derived CDR1 and CDR2 are SGHNT and YYREEE (reference sequence). In nucleotides, the CDR3 is TGTGCCACCAAAAACGAGGGGGCGACTAACTATGGCTACACCTTC. This encodes CATKNEGATNYGYTF.

The chain uses TRBV9 and TRBJ2-5, with D tentatively TRBD1 (5 bases). The germline V gene encodes CDR1 SGDLS and CDR2 YYNGEE. This CDR3 contains 13 residues. Trimming took 0 bases from V and 5 from J, leaving 8 bases between them. The CDR3 reads CASSVGRGETQYF. As DNA, the CDR3 is TGTGCCAGCAGCGTAGGTAGGGGTGAGACCCAGTACTTC.

This rearrangement joins TRBV6-2 or TRBV6-3 to TRBJ1-1; tentative D call: TRBD1 (6 bases). The germline V gene has CDR1 MNHEY and CDR2 SVGEGT. V was shortened by 4 bases and J by 4 bases, with 16 bases between the two germline ends. The CDR3 has 15 amino acids. The CDR3 coding sequence is TGTGCCAGCAGTTTAACCCAGGGGTATGGCACTGAAGCTTTCTTT. Its protein is CASSLTQGYGTEAFF.

This clone has more than one count but fewer than ten. The chain has TRBV5-1 and TRBJ2-1, with 10 bases matching TRBD2. Germline V gene data show CDR1 as SGHRS and CDR2 as YFSETQ. This CDR3 region has 16 residues. Trimming cost V 0 bases and J 10 bases; bases outside gene matches: 10. The CDR3 loop is CASSLVGLAGDGEQFF. CDR3 bases: TGCGCCAGCAGCTTGGTGGGTCTAGCGGGAGACGGGGAGCAGTTCTTC.

This chain links TRBV7-3 with TRBJ2-4; TRBD2 agrees at 16 bases. CDR3 size: 17 residues. Germline loops: CDR1 SGHTA, CDR2 FQGTGA. V gave up 2 bases and J gave up 6 bases; unmatched junction bases: 4. CDR3 nucleotides: TGTGCCAGCAGCTTAGGGACTAGCGGGAGGGGGTCAAACATTCAGTACTTC. Protein: CASSLGTSGRGSNIQYF.

This sequence joins TRBV28 and TRBJ1-3, with D uncertain. V gave up 3 bases and J gave up 4 bases, with 10 bases separating them. The CDR3 loop spans 14 amino acids. Germline assignment: CDR1 MDHEN and CDR2 SYDVKM. DNA of the CDR3: TGTGCCAGCAGTTTTAGGGAGTGGGGAAACACCATATATTTT. It specifies CASSFREWGNTIYF.

This clone came up once. The chain is built from TRBV29-1 and TRBJ2-4; 10 bases are a match to TRBD2. The CDR3 has 12 residues. Germline V gene lookup returns CDR1 SQVTM and CDR2 ANQGSEA. Trimming cost V 4 bases and J 13 bases; bases outside gene matches: 7. The CDR3 reads CSVVRLAGDQYF. DNA of the CDR3: TGCAGCGTTGTTCGGCTAGCGGGGGACCAGTACTTC.

The chain couples TRBV9 to TRBJ2-3; no definite D call. V was shortened by 4 bases and J by 0 bases, with 9 bases between the two germline ends. The CDR3 has 14 residues. Germline values: CDR1 SGDLS, CDR2 YYNGEE. CDR3 nucleotide sequence: TGTGCCAGCAGCTTCCTATCTAGCACAGATACGCAGTATTTT. Residues: CASSFLSSTDTQYF.

V and J are TRBV15 and TRBJ2-7; weak D call: TRBD2 (6 bases). The ends were cut back, 3 bases at V and 3 bases at J, with 18 bases in the middle. The length of the CDR3 is 16 residues. The germline CDR1 and CDR2 sequences are LNHNV and YYDKDF (reference sequence). The CDR3 DNA is TGTGCCACCAGCAGTCTCCCCCGACGGGAGAACTACGAGCAGTACTTC. Translated, it gives CATSSLPRRENYEQYF. The full variable domain, rest sourced from reference TRBV15 and TRBJ2-7, is DAMVIQNPRYQVTQFGKPVTLSCSQTLNHNVMYWYQQKSSQAPKLLFHYYDKDFNNEADTPDNFQSRRPNTSFCFLDIRSPGLGDTAMYLCATSSLPRRENYEQYFGPGTRLTVT.

The chain links TRBV7-9 to TRBJ2-3, with D perhaps TRBD2 (5 bases). The length of the CDR3 is 16 residues. Germline CDR1 reads SEHNR; CDR2 reads FQNEAQ (reference sequence). Between the trimmed V and J ends, which lost 1 base and 2 bases, there was a span of 13 bases. The CDR3 DNA sequence: TGTGCCAGCAGCTTAGGAAGAGCGGAACTCACAGATACGCAGTATTTT. Protein sequence: CASSLGRAELTDTQYF.

The rearrangement uses TRBV18 and TRBJ2-7; perhaps TRBD1 as D (5 bases). The CDR3 consists of 14 residues. The germline CDR1 and CDR2 sequences are KGHSH and LQKENI. V was pared by 3 bases and J by 0 bases, with 9 bases between. CDR3 sequence reads: CASSPRQSSYEQYF. The CDR3, as DNA: TGTGCCAGCTCACCCCGACAGAGCTCCTACGAGCAGTACTTC.

The rearrangement links TRBV5-1 to TRBJ1-3, with TRBD1 matching 9 bases. V lost 3 bases to trimming and J lost 0 bases; unmatched junction nucleotides: 7. Germline loops: CDR1 SGHRS, CDR2 YFSETQ. There are 17 residues in the CDR3. This chain's CDR3 is CASSWGTGSLSGNTIYF. In nucleotides, the CDR3 is TGCGCCAGCAGCTGGGGGACAGGGTCCCTCTCTGGAAACACCATATATTTT.

The chain couples TRBV6-1 to TRBJ2-1; perhaps TRBD2 as D (6 bases). Germline values: CDR1 MNHNS, CDR2 SASEGT. The CDR3 runs to 16 residues. Trimming removed 2 bases at V and 10 bases at J, with 21 bases between. Here the CDR3 reads CASSESRPGVFGEQFF. In DNA form, the CDR3 reads TGTGCCAGCAGTGAAAGTAGGCCGGGAGTTTTCGGCGAGCAGTTCTTC.

The J gene is TRBJ1-5, the V gene TRBV18, with 8 nucleotides matching TRBD1. Germline CDR1 and CDR2: KGHSH and LQKENI. The CDR3 spans 16 residues. With 6 bases clipped from V and 6 bases from J, the junction kept 13 bases outside the gene matches. The CDR3 sequence is CASSQDRQGAGQPQHF. In nucleotides, the CDR3 is TGTGCCAGCTCCCAAGATCGGCAGGGGGCCGGTCAGCCCCAGCATTTT.

In this sample, this clone turned up a few times. This chain links TRBV2 with TRBJ2-7; TRBD2 matches 7 bases. V shed 0 bases and J 5 bases; nucleotides not matched to a gene: 7. Per germline, CDR1 SNHLY and CDR2 FYNNEI. The CDR3 runs 15 residues. Written as DNA, the CDR3 is TGTGCCAGCAGTGAAGCGCGGAGCGGGATCAACGAGCAGTACTTC. Its protein is CASSEARSGINEQYF.